This T cell receptor beta chain derives from a study of T cells in Graves' hyperthyroidism and ophthalmopathy. Findings of the study overall: For ophthalmopathy, model prediction preceded onset by a median about 6.4 months. Using 13 V-J features, a model discriminated ophthalmopathy from stable hyperthyroidism.

Clinical symptoms, serum thyroxine, TRAb, thyroid ultrasound and orbital computed tomography established diagnosis. Out of roughly 9.1 ml of fresh peripheral blood came the PBMCs. TCR beta CDR3 sequences were amplified from RNA transcripts. The TCR CDR3 first-round RT-PCR relied on the HTBI primer set. One entry per CDR3 protein, called by TCRdb with MiXCR from the multiplex PCR reads. The table includes 750,000 to 900,000 distinct CDR3 sequences, about 38% detected once. Points on this clonotype: The antigen remains unidentified. An end of the junction does not agree with germline; a read error may underlie this.

Germline CDR1 SGHTA, CDR2 FQGNSA. The CDR3 runs to 15 residues. This sequence originates from a man aged 18 to 29 with Graves' hyperthyroidism. Sequencing was carried out using blood. This chain connects TRBV7-2 to TRBJ2-6, with D perhaps assigned TRBD1 or TRBD2 (5 bases each). The CDR3 spells CASSPRGAGAIVLTF. The CDR3 DNA follows: TGTGCCAGCAGCCCTAGAGGGGCTGGGGCCATCGTCCTGACTTTC.